This T cell receptor beta chain was sequenced for a study of patients and donors after allogeneic stem cell transplantation (dated by TCRdb to the early 2020s). The library was produced with RT-PCR. Data came from a NextSeq 550. TCRdb's own reprocessing of the public reads used fastp at Q25 and MiXCR and kept productive beta chains. Here each entry gathers all rows of one CDR3 protein and keeps the most common genes and DNA. This sample holds about 210,000 distinct CDR3 sequences; 38% were observed only once. The ten largest clones add up to roughly 11% of the sample. Concerning this clonotype: It has no known antigen specificity. Per-base quality was not reported, and no clone a single base away is much larger than it.

CDR1 and CDR2, looked up from the germline V gene (reference sequence), are DFQATT and SNEGSKA. From its cysteine to its phenylalanine, the CDR3 spans 12 amino acids. The entry retains the CDR3 DNA only, 36 bases that are in frame from base 1. Trimming at the junction amounts to 3 bases on V and 7 bases on J, and the germline ends lie 13 bases apart. The sample consisted of blood, either unsorted or a sorted T cell fraction (not recorded which). Recombination joined TRBV20-1 with TRBJ2-7; the D gene is perhaps TRBD2, on 6 matching bases. The origin of this receptor is a human donor who was either an allogeneic HSCT recipient or a stem cell or donor lymphocyte infusion donor (not recorded which). It is not recorded whose cells these are; they may come from a transplant donor. The DNA is TGCAGTGCTAGGAAGAGTGGAGGGGAGCAGTACTTC. This encodes CSARKSGGEQYF.